Shown below are 9 T cell receptor beta chains from a single sample sequenced in a study of CD8 T cells in Susac syndrome. Reverse transcription of about 0.5 to 1 ug RNA used random hexamers. MiXCR, applied by TCRdb to the immunoSEQ multiplex PCR reads, yields one record per CDR3 protein. The repertoire consists of 150,000 to 200,000 distinct CDR3 sequences, with under 95% occurring once and the leading ten covering around 0.08%. The material sequenced was CD4+ T cells from PBMCs. The receptors come from a human donor in good health.

The chain couples TRBV7-2 to TRBJ2-4, with unresolved D. Per the germline V gene, CDR1 is SGHTA and CDR2 is FQGNSA. The V end lost 4 bases, the J end lost 6 bases, and 13 bases lay between the germline ends. The CDR3 loop spans 14 amino acids. The CDR3 nucleotides read TGTGCCAGCAGCTCCCCTACCAAGCCAAACATTCAGTACTTC. This translates into CASSSPTKPNIQYF.

This rearrangement joins TRBV5-1 to TRBJ2-3; TRBD1 matches 8 bases. The germline V gene has CDR1 SGHRS and CDR2 YFSETQ. The CDR3 has 17 residues. V shed 1 base and J 2 bases; nucleotides not matched to a gene: 9. The CDR3: CASSLIVGQGFTDTQYF. CDR3 nucleotide sequence: TGCGCCAGCAGCTTGATTGTCGGACAGGGTTTCACAGATACGCAGTATTTT.

The CDR3 protein is CASSVDGPNYGYTF. The CDR3, as DNA: TGTGCCAGCAGTGTTGACGGTCCTAACTATGGCTACACCTTC. The V call is TRBV2, the J call TRBJ1-2; D not certain. The germline V and J ends were trimmed by 4 bases and 0 bases, with 9 bases remaining between them. Germline values: CDR1 SNHLY, CDR2 FYNNEI. This CDR3 has 14 amino acids.

This clonotype was counted once. The chain is built from TRBV7-2 and TRBJ1-6; 7 bases are a match to TRBD1. The length of the CDR3 is 15 residues. V trimming: 5 bases; J trimming: 7 bases; junction bases outside the gene matches: 8. Germline CDR1 and CDR2: SGHTA and FQGNSA. The CDR3 nucleotides read TGTGCCAGCAGCACAGGACAGGCGGCCAATTCACCCCTCCACTTT. Its translation is CASSTGQAANSPLHF.

The V gene is TRBV19, the J gene TRBJ2-7, with TRBD2 identical over 7 bases. The germline V gene has CDR1 LNHDA and CDR2 SQIVND (reference sequence). V was clipped by 2 bases and J by 4 bases; unmatched bases: 8. The CDR3 length is 15 residues. CDR3 sequence reads: CASSIWREFGYEQYF. For the CDR3, the DNA is TGTGCCAGTAGTATATGGCGGGAGTTCGGGTACGAGCAGTACTTC.

The chain couples TRBV7-2 to TRBJ2-1, with TRBD1 matching over 12 bases. CDR3 length: 15 amino acids. V shed 5 bases and J 8 bases; nucleotides not matched to a gene: 7. The germline CDR1 and CDR2 sequences are SGHTA and FQGNSA. CDR3 loop: CASSPGTGGEYEQFF. The CDR3 nucleotides are TGTGCCAGCAGCCCCGGGACAGGGGGCGAGTATGAGCAGTTCTTC. Full variable domain (outside the CDR3, taken from reference TRBV7-2 and TRBJ2-1): GAGVSQSPSNKVTEKGKDVELRCDPISGHTALYWYRQSLGQGLEFLIYFQGNSAPDKSGLPSDRFSAERTGGSVSTLTIQRTQQEDSAVYLCASSPGTGGEYEQFFGPGTRLTVL.

The chain carries TRBV3-1 and TRBJ1-1; D ambiguous. With 4 bases removed from V and 0 bases from J, the gap between germline ends came to 18 bases. The V gene's germline CDR1 is LGHDT and CDR2 YNNKEL (reference sequence). CDR3 length: 17 amino acids. In nucleotides, the CDR3 is TGTGCCAGCAGCCGAGGAGAGGGATCCTTCATGAACACTGAAGCTTTCTTT. Its protein is CASSRGEGSFMNTEAFF.

The J gene is TRBJ1-2, the V gene TRBV29-1; D possibly corresponds to TRBD1 (5 bases). Trimming removed 3 bases at V and 5 bases at J, with 13 bases between. The CDR3 has 13 amino acids. The V gene's germline CDR1 is SQVTM and CDR2 ANQGSEA. The CDR3 region has the DNA TGCAGCGTTGAGAGGGCCGGGGGGTATGGCTACACCTTC. Translation gives CSVERAGGYGYTF. The whole variable domain, remainder taken from reference TRBV29-1 and TRBJ1-2, is SAVISQKPSRDICQRGTSLTIQCQVDSQVTMMFWYRQQPGQSLTLIATANQGSEATYESGFVIDKFPISRPNLTFSTLTVSNMSPEDSSIYLCSVERAGGYGYTFGSGTRLTVV.

Comment on this clonotype: An end of the junction does not agree with germline; a read error may underlie this. The chain carries TRBV6-4 and TRBJ2-3, with D hard to call. Germline CDR1 reads MRHNA; CDR2 reads SNTAGT. The length of the CDR3 is 13 residues. CDR3 amino acids: CATSSISTDTQYF. The CDR3 nucleotides are TGTGCCACCAGTAGTATCAGCACAGATACGCAGTATTTT.